The 21 T cell receptor beta chains below were found in one sample sequenced in a study of T cell responses to AZD1222 COVID-19 vaccine. The data were produced by immunoSEQ multiplex PCR, yet TCRdb's version contains in-frame clones alone and is incomplete. The table includes under 200,000 clones, approximately 91% detected once. Here the sequenced sample was peripheral blood, taken on day 0 of AZD1222 vaccination. The source is an adult in good health.

V gene TRBV12-3 or TRBV12-4 combines with J gene TRBJ1-1; no firm D call. This CDR3 is 13 amino acids long. V shed 4 bases and J shed 4 bases, with 10 bases lying between them. Written as DNA, the CDR3 is TGTGCCAGCAGTTCCACAATGTCCACTGAAGCTTTCTTT. Amino acid sequence: CASSSTMSTEAFF.

Here the CDR3 reads CASSYYQGPSDAFF. The CDR3 DNA reads TGTGCCAGCAGCTACTATCAGGGGCCCAGTGATGCTTTCTTT. The chain carries TRBV11-2 and TRBJ1-1; D may be TRBD1 (6 bases). The CDR3 has 14 residues. CDR1 SGHAT and CDR2 FQNNGV come from the germline V gene. Trimming pared 4 bases from V and 11 bases from J, leaving 20 bases between.

The V call is TRBV28, the J call TRBJ1-3; 7 bases match TRBD1. Germline CDR1 reads MDHEN; CDR2 reads SYDVKM. The CDR3 sequence is 14 residues long. Germline trimming cut 6 bases from V and 6 bases from J; bases unmatched to any gene: 8. CDR3 protein: CASSSTGVANTIYF. CDR3 in DNA: TGTGCCAGCAGCTCAACAGGGGTTGCAAACACCATATATTTT.

This clone was picked up one time. J is TRBJ1-4 and V is TRBV5-6, with 9 bases aligning to TRBD1. After removal of 3 bases from V and 8 bases from J, the junction contained 8 bases not matched to a gene. Germline CDR1 is SGHDT and CDR2 is YYEEEE. The CDR3 is 15 amino acids. CDR3 nucleotides: TGTGCCAGCAGCTCCCGGACAGGGGTAAACGAAAAACTGTTTTTT. Translation: CASSSRTGVNEKLFF.

The CDR3 DNA reads TGTGCCAGCAGCTTGGAGTCGTCTGGCTACACCTTC. Protein product: CASSLESSGYTF. The genes are TRBV5-4 and TRBJ1-2, with D hard to call. The CDR3 contains 12 residues. V dropped 0 bases and J dropped 7 bases, with 7 bases sitting between them. The germline V gene encodes CDR1 SGHNT and CDR2 YYREEE (reference sequence). The full variable domain, its missing parts supplied by reference TRBV5-4 and TRBJ1-2, is ETGVTQSPTHLIKTRGQQVTLRCSSQSGHNTVSWYQQALGQGPQFIFQYYREEENGRGNFPPRFSGLQFPNYSSELNVNALELDDSALYLCASSLESSGYTFGSGTRLTVV.

The rearrangement uses TRBV5-5 and TRBJ1-3; D not certain. The germline V gene has CDR1 SGHKS and CDR2 YYEKEE (reference sequence). CDR3 length: 16 residues. Trimming pared 3 bases from V and 3 bases from J, leaving 16 bases between. The CDR3 reads CASSYSGGRGGNTIYF. The CDR3, as DNA: TGTGCCAGCAGCTACTCCGGAGGGCGCGGTGGAAACACCATATATTTT.

V gene TRBV7-2 combines with J gene TRBJ1-1, with 7 bases identical to TRBD1. Germline lookup yields CDR1 SGHTA and CDR2 FQGNSA. With 5 bases clipped from V and 4 bases from J, the junction kept 4 bases outside the gene matches. This CDR3 has 13 residues. CDR3 region: CASSPDRSTEAFF. CDR3 coding DNA: TGTGCCAGCAGCCCGGACAGGAGCACTGAAGCTTTCTTT.

This clone was found once. V gene TRBV19 combines with J gene TRBJ1-5, with 7 bases lining up with TRBD1. CDR3 length: 15 residues. The V and J ends lost 5 bases and 4 bases, in that order; junction bases with no gene match: 8. Germline V gene sequence: CDR1 LNHDA, CDR2 SQIVND (reference sequence). CDR3 sequence reads: CASSAGTVLNQPQHF. CDR3 nucleotides: TGTGCCAGTAGTGCCGGGACAGTCTTGAATCAGCCCCAGCATTTT.

This chain connects TRBV29-1 to TRBJ2-7; possibly TRBD1 or TRBD2 for D (5 bases each). This CDR3 contains 13 residues. Germline V gene sequence: CDR1 SQVTM, CDR2 ANQGSEA. V lost 3 bases and J lost 6, with 15 bases in between. CDR3 in DNA: TGCAGCGTTGAGGACTCAGGGACGCTCGAGCAGTACTTC. Encoded protein: CSVEDSGTLEQYF.

The chain uses TRBV18 and TRBJ1-4, with unresolved D. V was clipped by 0 bases and J by 6 bases, with 8 bases between them. Germline V gives CDR1 KGHSH, CDR2 LQKENI. This CDR3 region has 14 residues. The DNA of the CDR3 is TGTGCCAGCTCACCACCAGGGCTCCATGAAAAACTGTTTTTT. It codes for CASSPPGLHEKLFF.

The chain has TRBV28 and TRBJ1-2, with D maybe TRBD1 (6 bases). This CDR3 region has 16 residues. Germline values: CDR1 MDHEN, CDR2 SYDVKM. Trimming took off 5 bases at V and 4 bases at J, with 20 bases between the two ends. Here the CDR3 DNA reads TGTGCCAGCAGTGACCTAACAGGGTGGGTTGGCTATGGCTACACCTTC. This translates into CASSDLTGWVGYGYTF.

Only one count was recorded for this clone. Written as DNA, the CDR3 is TGTGCCATCAGCCCAGGGCACACCGCCACTGAAGCTTTCTTT. Its translation: CAISPGHTATEAFF. The V and J genes are TRBV10-3 and TRBJ1-1, with a tentative D call TRBD1 (5 bases). This CDR3 spans 14 amino acids. CDR1 and CDR2 (germline): ENHRY, SYGVKD. V lost 6 bases, J lost 4 bases, and 15 bases lay in between.

Notes on this clone: The sample holds other DNA sequences that translate to the same CDR3. The chain carries TRBV29-1 and TRBJ2-5; 7 bases fit TRBD1. Germline V lookup: CDR1 SQVTM, CDR2 ANQGSEA. The CDR3 sequence is 14 residues long. V lost 1 base to trimming and J lost 4 bases; unmatched junction nucleotides: 6. CDR3 coding DNA: TGCAGCGTTGAAGGACAGGGCGTTGGAGAGACCCAGTACTTC. It encodes CSVEGQGVGETQYF.

The table lists this clone with a few counts. This sample also contains other DNA sequences that code for the same CDR3. The chain uses TRBV5-4 and TRBJ2-5; TRBD1 aligns across 9 bases. The germline V gene encodes CDR1 SGHNT and CDR2 YYREEE (reference sequence). The CDR3 is 15 amino acids. The V and J ends lost 4 bases and 2 bases, in that order; junction bases with no gene match: 6. CDR3 nucleotides: TGTGCCAGCAGCCCGGAGGGACAGGGACAAGAGACCCAGTACTTC. Translated: CASSPEGQGQETQYF.

The CDR3 region has the DNA TGTGCCAGTAGTATTGGGGGCTATAGCAATCAGCCCCAGCATTTT. This encodes CASSIGGYSNQPQHF. This sequence joins TRBV19 and TRBJ1-5, with a possible D match to TRBD1 (6 bases). Per germline, CDR1 LNHDA and CDR2 SQIVND (reference sequence). The V and J ends lost 3 bases and 0 bases respectively, with 9 bases between them. This CDR3 has 15 residues.

The chain is built from TRBV28 and TRBJ1-2, with unresolved D. Trimming left V 7 bases short and J 0 bases short, with 15 bases between. The CDR3 totals 15 residues. The germline gives CDR1 MDHEN, CDR2 SYDVKM. CDR3 nucleotide sequence: TGTGCCAGCATCCCCAGCGGCGTCCCTAACTATGGCTACACCTTC. Amino acids: CASIPSGVPNYGYTF.

V gene TRBV28 combines with J gene TRBJ1-2; D possibly corresponds to TRBD1 (5 bases). This CDR3 region has 12 residues. V was trimmed by 6 bases and J by 6 bases, leaving 11 bases between them. Germline values: CDR1 MDHEN, CDR2 SYDVKM. The CDR3 sequence is CASSPGRHGYTF. The CDR3 DNA reads TGTGCCAGCAGCCCGGGACGCCATGGCTACACCTTC.

V and J are TRBV29-1 and TRBJ2-1; no clear D gene. This CDR3 comprises 12 residues. The V and J ends lost 4 bases and 9 bases respectively, with 13 bases between them. The germline CDR1 and CDR2 sequences are SQVTM and ANQGSEA. The CDR3 spells CSVAVSYGEQFF. The CDR3 DNA reads TGCAGCGTTGCAGTCAGCTACGGTGAGCAGTTCTTC.

This chain links TRBV6-5 with TRBJ2-7; 9 bases match TRBD2. CDR1 and CDR2 from the germline V gene are MNHEY and SVGAGI. There are 15 residues in the CDR3. J was trimmed by 3 bases and V by 0 bases; bases with no gene match: 3. The CDR3 coding sequence is TGTGCCAGCAGTTACTCCGCGGGAGGGGGCTACGAGCAGTACTTC. Amino acid sequence: CASSYSAGGGYEQYF.

The chain is built from TRBV29-1 and TRBJ1-1, with D unclear. V was trimmed by 6 bases and J by 1 base, leaving 12 bases between them. Germline V gene sequence: CDR1 SQVTM, CDR2 ANQGSEA. CDR3 size: 13 residues. CDR3 DNA sequence: TGCAGCGTCCAGACAAGCGGGAACACTGAAGCTTTCTTT. It translates to CSVQTSGNTEAFF.

This clone has only one observation. V usage is TRBV28 and J usage is TRBJ1-5; TRBD1 matches 8 bases. CDR1 is MDHEN and CDR2 is SYDVKM in the germline V gene. The V gene end was trimmed by 3 bases and the J gene end by 5 bases; junction bases not matched to a gene: 18. This CDR3 region has 19 residues. CDR3 sequence reads: CASSLGWVFPMTGDQPQHF. CDR3 coding DNA: TGTGCCAGCAGTTTGGGTTGGGTCTTCCCCATGACAGGGGATCAGCCCCAGCATTTT. Looking up the rest from reference TRBV28 and TRBJ1-5 gives the full variable domain: DVKVTQSSRYLVKRTGEKVFLECVQDMDHENMFWYRQDPGLGLRLIYFSYDVKMKEKGDIPEGYSVSREKKERFSLILESASTNQTSMYLCASSLGWVFPMTGDQPQHFGDGTRLSIL.